A selection of T cell receptor beta chains follows, all from one sample in a study of blood T cells in healthy people across ages. One entry per CDR3 protein results from TCRdb running MiXCR on the 5' RACE reads. The data hold 850,000 to 1,100,000 distinct CDR3 sequences, with around two fifths observed a single time. Material for sequencing was blood. The receptors were gathered from a man aged 18 to 30 in good health. The CDR3 runs from the conserved cysteine through the conserved F or W. D genes are given only for firm matches. Clone size is not always given. Where it is, it says once, few, many or a class for expanded clones.

D,J,V,size,CDR3,DNA
TRBD1,TRBJ2-5,TRBV6-2/TRBV6-3,once,CASSYSIPSRRGQGITVQYF,TGTGCCAGCAGTTACTCGATCCCGTCGAGACGCGGACAGGGTATTACCGTGCAGTACTTC
TRBD1,TRBJ2-7,TRBV29-1,few,CSVEDRDRGYEQYF,TGCAGCGTTGAAGATCGGGACAGGGGTTACGAGCAGTACTTC
.,TRBJ2-3,TRBV7-2,.,CASSRPGSTTDTQYF,TGTGCCAGCAGCCGACCTGGGAGCACCACAGATACGCAGTATTTT
.,TRBJ1-2,TRBV20-1,many,CSAAETNYGYTF,TGCAGTGCTGCGGAGACTAACTATGGCTACACCTTC
TRBD1,TRBJ1-2,TRBV10-3,.,CAISEGQGNYGYTF,TGTGCCATCAGTGAGGGACAGGGGAACTATGGCTACACCTTC
.,TRBJ2-3,TRBV2,.,CASLSGRLKDTQYF,TGTGCCAGCCTGTCAGGGCGTTTGAAAGATACGCAGTATTTT
.,TRBJ2-1,TRBV29-1,.,CSVVSGSFHGQSQGRYEQFF,TGCAGCGTTGTCTCCGGAAGTTTCCATGGACAGAGCCAGGGACGGTATGAGCAGTTCTTC
.,TRBJ2-1,TRBV5-1,.,CASSLEADRQQFF,TGCGCCAGCAGCTTGGAGGCAGACAGGCAGCAGTTCTTC
.,TRBJ2-7,TRBV10-3,few,CAISDPAGSYEQYF,TGTGCCATCAGTGACCCCGCAGGCTCCTACGAGCAGTACTTC
.,TRBJ1-1,TRBV5-1,few,CASSKQPNTEAFF,TGCGCCAGCAGCAAACAGCCGAACACTGAAGCTTTCTTT
TRBD1,TRBJ1-1,TRBV20-1,once,CSARDFATGEGTEAFF,TGCAGTGCTAGAGATTTCGCGACAGGGGAGGGCACTGAAGCTTTCTTT
.,TRBJ1-4,TRBV6-5,.,CASTRTAATNEKLFF,TGTGCCAGCACGCGGACGGCTGCAACTAATGAAAAACTGTTTTTT
.,TRBJ1-1,TRBV5-6,few,CASSPRTMNTEAFF,TGTGCCAGCAGCCCCAGGACGATGAACACTGAAGCTTTCTTT
.,TRBJ2-1,TRBV12-3/TRBV12-4,few,CASSLSARYNEQFF,TGTGCCAGCAGTTTATCGGCAAGGTACAATGAGCAGTTCTTC
TRBD1,TRBJ1-4,TRBV7-8,.,CASSSTGARGEKLFF,TGTGCCAGCAGCTCCACAGGGGCGAGGGGTGAAAAACTGTTTTTT
TRBD1,TRBJ2-7,TRBV10-2,.,CASKTLTGVRSYEQYF,TGCGCCAGCAAGACCCTCACAGGGGTCCGGTCCTACGAGCAGTACTTC
.,TRBJ1-5,TRBV12-3/TRBV12-4,.,CASSLEVHNQPQHF,TGTGCCAGCAGTTTAGAGGTCCACAATCAGCCCCAGCATTTT
.,TRBJ1-2,TRBV7-9,few,CASSFGSEHGYTF,TGTGCCAGCAGCTTCGGCTCAGAGCATGGCTACACCTTC
.,TRBJ1-6,TRBV4-2,few,CASSQGYQGSDSPLHF,TGTGCCAGCAGCCAAGGATACCAGGGTAGTGATTCACCCCTCCACTTT
.,TRBJ1-1,TRBV9,.,CASGVLLGGEGTEAFF,TGTGCCAGCGGCGTACTTTTGGGGGGGGAAGGAACTGAAGCTTTCTTT
.,TRBJ1-2,TRBV7-8,many,CASSLAGWDGYTF,TGTGCCAGCAGCTTAGCAGGGTGGGATGGCTACACCTTC
TRBD2,TRBJ2-7,TRBV4-3,few,CASSLVISGGSEQYF,TGCGCCAGCAGCCTAGTGATTAGCGGGGGGTCCGAGCAGTACTTC
TRBD2,TRBJ2-2,TRBV27,few,CASSLGLAGGTGELFF,TGTGCCAGCAGTTTGGGTCTAGCGGGGGGCACCGGGGAGCTGTTTTTT
TRBD2,TRBJ2-1,TRBV20-1,.,CSASLAGGSFDEQFF,TGCAGTGCTAGCTTGGCGGGGGGGTCTTTTGATGAGCAGTTCTTC
TRBD1,TRBJ2-3,TRBV27,few,CASSHGRDRARDTQYF,TGTGCCAGCAGCCACGGTCGGGACAGGGCTCGGGATACGCAGTATTTT
.,TRBJ2-7,TRBV14,few,CASSQEYGVPYEQYF,TGTGCCAGCAGCCAAGAATATGGGGTTCCCTACGAGCAGTACTTC
TRBD1,TRBJ1-4,TRBV14,.,CASSPLGQALHATNEKLFF,TGTGCCAGCAGCCCCCTCGGACAGGCGTTACATGCAACTAATGAAAAACTGTTTTTT
.,TRBJ2-3,TRBV7-2,.,CASSLDFGITDAQYF,TGTGCCAGCAGCTTAGATTTCGGGATAACAGATGCGCAGTATTTT
.,TRBJ2-3,TRBV20-1,.,CSAPRLENTDTQYF,TGCAGTGCCCCCCGACTGGAGAACACAGATACGCAGTATTTT
TRBD2,TRBJ2-3,TRBV20-1,.,CSARDRAGRVTQYF,TGCAGTGCTAGAGATCGAGCAGGGAGGGTTACGCAGTATTTT
.,TRBJ1-1,TRBV5-6,.,CASSLGSGFPEAFF,TGTGCCAGCAGCTTGGGTTCCGGGTTTCCCGAAGCTTTCTTT
.,TRBJ1-4,TRBV7-2,.,CASSLGTREKLFF,TGTGCCAGCAGCTTAGGGACAAGGGAAAAACTGTTTTTT
.,TRBJ1-2,TRBV4-3,.,CASSQERSGQGIWGYTF,TGCGCCAGCAGCCAAGAAAGGTCCGGGCAGGGAATCTGGGGCTACACCTTC
.,TRBJ1-1,TRBV12-3/TRBV12-4,few,CASKITGTEAFF,TGTGCCAGCAAGATAACGGGCACTGAAGCTTTCTTT
TRBD1,TRBJ1-2,TRBV9,.,CASSALDRRLDGYTF,TGTGCCAGCAGCGCTTTGGACAGGCGTCTGGATGGCTACACCTTC
TRBD1,TRBJ2-7,TRBV25-1,few,CASSSFRGLYEQYF,TGTGCCAGCAGTAGTTTCAGGGGGCTTTACGAGCAGTACTTC
.,TRBJ2-7,TRBV5-1,few,CASGRGSSYEQYF,TGCGCCAGCGGCAGAGGCTCTTCTTACGAGCAGTACTTC
.,TRBJ1-2,TRBV27,.,CASSSDLRDGYTF,TGTGCCAGCAGTTCGGACTTGCGTGATGGCTACACCTTC
.,TRBJ2-3,TRBV5-1,.,CASSSGAGGTDTQYF,TGCGCCAGCAGCTCCGGGGCAGGGGGCACAGATACGCAGTATTTT
.,TRBJ2-5,TRBV25-1,.,CASSAVATQYF,TGTGCCAGCAGTGCCGTTGCGACCCAGTACTTC
.,TRBJ1-2,TRBV7-9,few,CASSSYILNYGYTF,TGTGCCAGCAGCTCGTACATACTAAACTATGGCTACACCTTC